The entry below gives a single T cell receptor beta chain sequence along with its context. Only in-frame clones appear in the TCRdb table, and some are missing; sequencing was by immunoSEQ multiplex PCR. The sample carries 75,000 to 95,000 clones, under 95% recorded once. These data come from a study of technical replicates of blood from a few donors. V was shortened by 4 bases and J by 0 bases, with 13 bases between the two germline ends. Germline values: CDR1 MNHEY, CDR2 SMNVEV (reference sequence). This CDR3 spans 16 amino acids. The specimen sequenced was T cells isolated from PBMCs. The chain couples TRBV27 to TRBJ2-1; TRBD1 might be the D (6 bases). This TCR was sampled from a human donor in good health. The CDR3 here is CASSSHRASSYNEQFF. The CDR3 DNA reads TGTGCCAGCAGTTCCCACAGGGCGAGCTCCTACAATGAGCAGTTCTTC.